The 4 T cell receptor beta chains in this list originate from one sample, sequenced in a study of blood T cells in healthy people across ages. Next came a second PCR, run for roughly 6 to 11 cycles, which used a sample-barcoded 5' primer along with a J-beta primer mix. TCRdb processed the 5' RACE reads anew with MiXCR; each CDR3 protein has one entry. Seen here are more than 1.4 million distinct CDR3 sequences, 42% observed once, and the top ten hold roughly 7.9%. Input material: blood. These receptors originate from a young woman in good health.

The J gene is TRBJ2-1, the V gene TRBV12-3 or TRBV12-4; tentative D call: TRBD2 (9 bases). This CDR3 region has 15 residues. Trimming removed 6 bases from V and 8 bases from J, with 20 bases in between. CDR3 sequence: CASRMALAGQDEQFF. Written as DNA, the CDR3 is TGTGCCAGCAGAATGGCCCTAGCGGGACAGGATGAGCAGTTCTTC.

As DNA, the CDR3 is TGTGCCAGCAGTTCCGGACAGGCCACCTCCTACGAGCAGTACTTC. It yields the protein CASSSGQATSYEQYF. The chain joins TRBV5-6 to TRBJ2-7; 7 positions match TRBD1. This CDR3 contains 15 residues. Germline V CDR1 and CDR2: SGHDT, YYEEEE. V lost 5 bases to trimming and J lost 0 bases; unmatched junction nucleotides: 8.

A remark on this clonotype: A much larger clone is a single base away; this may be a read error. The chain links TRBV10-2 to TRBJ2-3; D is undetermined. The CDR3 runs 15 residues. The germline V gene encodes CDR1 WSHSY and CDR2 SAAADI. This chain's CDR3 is CASGEFNPRTDTQYF. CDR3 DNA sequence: TGCGCCAGCGGTGAGTTTAACCCCCGCACAGATACGCAGTATTTT.

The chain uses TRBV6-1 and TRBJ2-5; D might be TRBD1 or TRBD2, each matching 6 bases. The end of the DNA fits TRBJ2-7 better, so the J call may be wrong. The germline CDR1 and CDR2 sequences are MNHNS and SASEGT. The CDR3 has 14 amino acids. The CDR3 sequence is CASSEMIGGGEQYF. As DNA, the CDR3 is TGTGCCAGCAGTGAAATGATAGGGGGAGGCGAGCAGTACTTC.